This entry describes one TCR beta chain. Trimming shortened V by 0 bases and J by 6 bases, and 7 bases separated the two germline ends. Per the germline V gene, CDR1 is MRHNA and CDR2 is SNTAGT. The CDR3 has 13 amino acids. This specimen comes from a study of shared clonotypes between healthy human individuals. About the research overall: Each donor's CD8 memory used one plate, CD8 naive two, each CD4 subset three.

The assay was immunoSEQ multiplex PCR, and TCRdb's table has in-frame clones only and misses some. The repertoire holds some 87,000 clones, with approximately 63% as singletons. The sequencing sample was made of memory CD8+ T cells sorted from blood. Subset defined: CD45RO+ cells pooled with CCR7-negative TemRA cells. This chain joins TRBV6-4 and TRBJ2-3; D is unclear. The receptor was isolated from a man between 25 and 39 years old in good health. The CDR3 nucleotides are TGTGCCAGCAGTGACTCGAGCAGGGATACGCAGTATTTT. It encodes CASSDSSRDTQYF.